This is a list of T cell receptor beta chains from one sample in a study of CD8+ T cells in alopecia areata. Produced via immunoSEQ multiplex PCR; TCRdb's table is partial and in-frame only. The table lists some 130,000 clones, 45% to 50% of them singletons. This specimen was CD8+ T cells sorted from blood, taken at week 0. Source of these receptors: a human donor with alopecia areata. CDR3s include the opening cysteine and the closing phenylalanine or tryptophan. The D gene is left open where the match is weak. The size entry is marked missing in some rows and otherwise reads once, few, many or a size class.

CAISEGTNTDTQYF | TGTGCCATCAGTGAGGGGACCAACACAGATACGCAGTATTTT | TRBJ2-3 | - | few | TRBV10-3
CATRWDYNEQFF | TGTGCCACGAGGTGGGACTACAATGAGCAGTTCTTC | TRBJ2-1 | - | - | TRBV25-1
CASSYGQDYEQYF | TGTGCCAGCAGCTACGGACAGGACTACGAGCAGTACTTC | TRBJ2-7 | TRBD1 | - | TRBV13
CASSPLGTGPYQETQYF | TGTGCCAGCAGTCCCCTGGGGACAGGGCCGTACCAAGAGACCCAGTACTTC | TRBJ2-5 | TRBD1 | - | TRBV25-1
CASSDIGELFF | TGTGCCAGCAGCGACATCGGGGAGCTGTTTTTT | TRBJ2-2 | - | - | TRBV9
CAWSVAHPPAEQYF | TGTGCCTGGAGTGTAGCCCATCCACCAGCCGAGCAGTACTTC | TRBJ2-7 | - | - | TRBV30
CASRSERSYGYTF | TGTGCCAGCCGGTCAGAACGGAGCTATGGCTACACCTTC | TRBJ1-2 | - | few | TRBV14
CASSQVRYRGEAFF | TGCGCCAGCAGCCAAGTAAGATACAGGGGGGAAGCTTTCTTT | TRBJ1-1 | TRBD1 | - | TRBV4-1
CASSDRGSNEQFF | TGTGCCAGCAGTGACAGGGGCAGCAATGAGCAGTTCTTC | TRBJ2-1 | TRBD1 | - | TRBV13
CASSLAGVQANYGYTF | TGTGCCAGCAGCTTAGCGGGGGTCCAGGCTAACTATGGCTACACCTTC | TRBJ1-2 | - | - | TRBV7-8
CACSSASGGTGETQYF | TGTGCCTGTAGTTCTGCTAGCGGGGGAACTGGGGAGACCCAGTACTTC | TRBJ2-5 | TRBD2 | few | TRBV30
CASSQEGALTEAFF | TGTGCCAGCAGCCAAGAGGGGGCATTAACTGAAGCTTTCTTT | TRBJ1-1 | - | many | TRBV4-2
CAWGTGTHYEQYF | TGTGCCTGGGGGACAGGGACGCACTACGAGCAGTACTTC | TRBJ2-7 | TRBD1 | - | TRBV30
CASSPGATQPQHF | TGTGCCAGCAGCCCCGGGGCGACTCAGCCCCAGCATTTT | TRBJ1-5 | - | once | TRBV5-6
CASSPTSSYTDTQYF | TGTGCCAGCAGTCCGACTAGCTCATACACAGATACGCAGTATTTT | TRBJ2-3 | TRBD2 | - | TRBV27
CASSGRGGVEQYF | TGTGCCAGCAGCGGCAGGGGGGGAGTCGAGCAGTACTTC | TRBJ2-7 | - | few | TRBV7-9
CASSIRDRQQPQHF | TGTGCCAGTAGTATCCGAGATCGACAACAGCCCCAGCATTTT | TRBJ1-5 | - | - | TRBV19
CSVRPDSLYGYTF | TGCAGCGTACGCCCGGACAGCCTCTATGGCTACACCTTC | TRBJ1-2 | - | - | TRBV29-1
CSVTGGFSDGYTF | TGCAGCGTCACAGGGGGCTTCTCAGATGGCTACACCTTC | TRBJ1-2 | TRBD1 | few | TRBV29-1
CASSATIGNTIYF | TGTGCCAGCAGTGCAACGATCGGAAACACCATATATTTT | TRBJ1-3 | - | - | TRBV27
CASSWSGGDNQPQHF | TGCGCCAGCAGCTGGTCAGGGGGTGACAATCAGCCCCAGCATTTT | TRBJ1-5 | TRBD1 | - | TRBV5-1
CASSFSRGWDTEAFF | TGTGCCAGCAGCTTTTCAAGGGGCTGGGACACTGAAGCTTTCTTT | TRBJ1-1 | - | - | TRBV11-2
CAGGDTGEPQHF | TGTGCCGGGGGGGACACCGGAGAACCCCAGCATTTT | TRBJ1-5 | - | - | TRBV2
CAWSWSPGELFF | TGTGCCTGGAGTTGGTCCCCCGGGGAGCTGTTTTTT | TRBJ2-2 | - | - | TRBV30
CASGTGRNYGYTF | TGTGCCAGCGGGACAGGACGTAACTATGGCTACACCTTC | TRBJ1-2 | TRBD1 | - | TRBV9
CASSSVIHRDQYF | TGTGCCAGCAGCTCGGTAATTCACAGGGATCAGTACTTC | TRBJ2-5 | - | - | TRBV7-3
CSGVQGFGEKLFF | TGCAGCGGTGTACAGGGGTTTGGTGAAAAACTGTTTTTT | TRBJ1-4 | TRBD1 | - | TRBV29-1